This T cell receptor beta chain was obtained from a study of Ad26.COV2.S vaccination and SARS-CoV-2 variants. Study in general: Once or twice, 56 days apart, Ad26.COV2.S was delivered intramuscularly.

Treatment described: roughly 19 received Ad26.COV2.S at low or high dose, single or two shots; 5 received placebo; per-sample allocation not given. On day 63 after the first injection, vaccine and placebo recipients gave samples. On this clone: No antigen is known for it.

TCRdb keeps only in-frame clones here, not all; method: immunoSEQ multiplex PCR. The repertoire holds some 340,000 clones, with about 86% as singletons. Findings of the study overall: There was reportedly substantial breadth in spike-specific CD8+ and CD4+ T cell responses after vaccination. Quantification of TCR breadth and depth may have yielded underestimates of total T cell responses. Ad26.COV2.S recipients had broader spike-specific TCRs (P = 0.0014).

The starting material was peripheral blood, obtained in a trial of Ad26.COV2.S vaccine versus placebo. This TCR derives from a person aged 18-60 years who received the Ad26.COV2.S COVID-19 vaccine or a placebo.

The CDR3: CASSLRGLAGPPSKETQYF. The CDR3 DNA reads TGTGCCAGCAGCTTAAGGGGACTAGCGGGTCCGCCTTCAAAGGAGACCCAGTACTTC. The chain joins TRBV7-9 to TRBJ2-5; 12 nucleotides agree with TRBD2. The CDR3 is made up of 19 amino acids. V shed 2 bases and J 5 bases; nucleotides not matched to a gene: 15. Germline CDR1 reads SEHNR; CDR2 reads FQNEAQ (reference sequence).